The present entry profiles one T cell receptor beta chain with its context. Its antigen is as yet unknown. The data originate from a study of cytomegalovirus exposure and HLA in healthy donors. Study context: Falling in the Caucasian-associated ancestry cluster were 80% to 90% of 350 to 400 genotyped donors. General observations from the study: Fewer N-insertions (relative to the roughly 630-donor mean) were reportedly seen in an Asian-associated ancestry cluster in a later analysis.

Germline V gives CDR1 SGHRS, CDR2 YFSETQ. The CDR3 sequence is 13 residues long. V was pared by 4 bases and J by 4 bases, with 4 bases of the junction left unmatched. The PCR ran on 60 Vbeta and 13 Jbeta primers. Profiling relied on immunoSEQ multiplex PCR, and the TCRdb table lists in-frame clones only, not all of them. This sample has about 210,000 clones, with about 83% found just once. The source of this sequence is a woman aged 45-65 years in good health and CMV-seropositive. The chain has TRBV5-1 and TRBJ2-5, with 7 nucleotides matching TRBD1. The sample consisted of PBMCs. The DNA of the CDR3 is TGCGCCAGCAGCCCCGACAGGGTAGAGACCCAGTACTTC. Its translation is CASSPDRVETQYF. Filled out from reference TRBV5-1 and TRBJ2-5, the complete variable domain reads KAGVTQTPRYLIKTRGQQVTLSCSPISGHRSVSWYQQTPGQGLQFLFEYFSETQRNKGNFPGRFSGRQFSNSRSEMNVSTLELGDSALYLCASSPDRVETQYFGPGTRLLVL.